This T cell receptor beta chain appears in the sequencing data of a study of blood T cells in healthy people across ages. Germline V gives CDR1 SGDLS, CDR2 YYNGEE. The V gene lost 4 bases and the J gene lost 6 bases, with 14 bases spanning the gap. The CDR3 is made up of 14 amino acids. The second PCR ran about 6 to 11 cycles with a sample-barcoded 5' primer and J-beta primers. MiXCR, applied by TCRdb to the 5' RACE reads, yields one record per CDR3 protein. The table includes around 1,800,000 distinct CDR3 sequences, about 39% detected once. The sequence was collected from a human donor in good health. Material for sequencing was blood. V gene TRBV9 combines with J gene TRBJ2-1; D not resolved. CDR3 loop: CASSPQPEPNEQFF. CDR3 bases: TGTGCCAGCAGCCCCCAACCCGAGCCCAATGAGCAGTTCTTC.